The subject of this entry is one T cell receptor (beta chain). Its specificity is unknown. This sample was taken from a study of cytomegalovirus exposure and HLA in healthy donors. Study-wide context: The same platform was used for the 110 or so validation repertoires and the roughly 670 first-cohort repertoires, a later analysis reported. Findings of the study overall: Most TCR sequences showed up rarely, but some public TCRs showed up in many donors. According to the study, roughly 160 TCR beta chains were cytomegalovirus-associated.

Per germline, CDR1 LGHNA and CDR2 YSLEER. With 3 bases removed from V and 0 bases from J, the gap between germline ends came to 14 bases. The CDR3 consists of 16 residues. Clones were sequenced by immunoSEQ multiplex PCR, and TCRdb holds only the in-frame ones, with some missing. The data hold about 330,000 clones, with roughly 90% observed a single time. The sequence derives from a woman between 18 and 29 years old in good health and CMV-seronegative. The genes are TRBV4-3 and TRBJ1-2, with a possible D match to TRBD1 (5 bases). Material for sequencing was PBMCs. The CDR3 sequence: CASSQGDGLSNYGYTF. The CDR3 region has the DNA TGCGCCAGCAGCCAGGGGGACGGACTATCTAACTATGGCTACACCTTC.